This entry describes one TCR beta chain. Its specificity is unknown. This sample stems from a study of T cell repertoires in cytomegalovirus infection. In the study overall: CMV epitopes in the study were HLA-C-restricted (recently identified) and HLA-B-restricted (well studied). Indications came from public TCR beta signatures; they pointed to CMV infection and to a matching HLA type.

The CDR3 has 17 residues. Germline CDR1 and CDR2: KGHDR and SFDVKD. V was cut by 3 bases and J by 0 bases, with 13 bases left in between. Notes on the study in general: HLA-C-restricted CMV-specific TCR beta clonotypes were dominant in the ex vivo response.

TCRdb re-derived calls from the reads in MiXCR, one entry per CDR3 protein. This sample carries hundreds of thousands of distinct CDR3 sequences, 33% of them seen once, and the ten largest clones take around a sixth. The receptor was derived from a human donor in good health (CMV status not recorded). Some clones in this sample may be carry-over from other donors' samples. The chain couples TRBV24-1 to TRBJ2-2, with D maybe TRBD1 (6 bases). The sample here was cultured PBMCs, taken from culture after CMV antigen stimulation. For the CDR3, the DNA is TGTGCCACCAGTGATCTACAACAGGGATCGAACACCGGGGAGCTGTTTTTT. Translated, it gives CATSDLQQGSNTGELFF.